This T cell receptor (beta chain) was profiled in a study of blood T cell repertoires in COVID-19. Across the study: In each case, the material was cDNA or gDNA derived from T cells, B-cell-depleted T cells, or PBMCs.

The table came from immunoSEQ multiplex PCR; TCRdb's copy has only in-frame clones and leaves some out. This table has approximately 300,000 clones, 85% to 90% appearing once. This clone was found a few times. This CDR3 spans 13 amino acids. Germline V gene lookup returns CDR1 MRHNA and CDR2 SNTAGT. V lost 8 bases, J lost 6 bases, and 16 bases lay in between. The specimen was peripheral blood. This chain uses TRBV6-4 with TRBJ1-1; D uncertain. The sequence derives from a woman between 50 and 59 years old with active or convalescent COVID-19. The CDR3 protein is CASGRDLGPEAFF. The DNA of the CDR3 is TGTGCCAGCGGGAGAGATTTGGGCCCTGAAGCTTTCTTT.